The rows below give T cell receptor beta chains drawn from one sample of a study of a mutant IDH1 vaccine in newly diagnosed glioma. Produced via immunoSEQ multiplex PCR; TCRdb's table is partial and in-frame only. The sample has fewer than 50,000 clones, roughly 92% seen once; the top ten hold under 20%. Sequencing used PBMCs, obtained from a glioma patient treated with radiotherapy, temozolomide or both. Source of these receptors: a man between 18 and 29 years old with glioma. Both conserved end residues are part of each CDR3. D genes are given only for firm matches. Clone size is given for some rows only: seen once, a few or many times, or a class if the clone is expanded.

length: 16; size: -; J: TRBJ2-3; D: -; V: TRBV21-1; CDR3: CASSKVRLADTDTQYF; DNA: TGTGCCAGCAGCAAAGTGCGTCTAGCGGACACAGATACGCAGTATTTT
length: 14; size: -; J: TRBJ2-7; D: -; V: TRBV6-5; CDR3: CASSYSRTLYEQYF; DNA: TGTGCCAGCAGTTACTCCCGGACCCTCTACGAGCAGTACTTC
length: 13; size: -; J: TRBJ1-2; D: TRBD1; V: TRBV5-1; CDR3: CASSPDRDFGYTF; DNA: TGCGCCAGCAGCCCCGACAGGGACTTTGGCTACACCTTC
length: 16; size: -; J: TRBJ1-4; D: -; V: TRBV14; CDR3: CASSQVQGPTNEKLFF; DNA: TGTGCCAGCAGCCAAGTACAGGGACCAACTAATGAAAAACTGTTTTTT
length: 13; size: -; J: TRBJ1-1; D: TRBD1; V: TRBV27; CDR3: CASSFQDRGRAFF; DNA: TGTGCCAGCAGTTTCCAAGACAGGGGTAGAGCTTTCTTT
length: 14; size: -; J: TRBJ1-6; D: TRBD1; V: TRBV6-6; CDR3: CAGQQGAYNSPLHF; DNA: TGTGCCGGCCAGCAGGGGGCCTATAATTCACCCCTCCACTTT
length: 13; size: -; J: TRBJ1-2; D: -; V: TRBV7-2; CDR3: CASSSGGLYGYTF; DNA: TGTGCCAGCAGTTCGGGAGGGCTCTATGGCTACACCTTC
length: 11; size: -; J: TRBJ2-1; D: -; V: TRBV5-4; CDR3: CASSVASEQFF; DNA: TGTGCCAGCAGCGTCGCAAGCGAGCAGTTCTTC
length: 13; size: -; J: TRBJ2-5; D: -; V: TRBV14; CDR3: CASSQDRRETQYF; DNA: TGTGCCAGCAGCCAAGATCGTAGGGAGACCCAGTACTTC
length: 14; size: -; J: TRBJ1-1; D: -; V: TRBV5-5; CDR3: CASSFSGGNTEAFF; DNA: TGTGCCAGCAGCTTCTCGGGGGGGAACACTGAAGCTTTCTTT
length: 14; size: -; J: TRBJ2-2; D: -; V: TRBV9; CDR3: CASSPLQNTGELFF; DNA: TGTGCCAGCAGCCCCCTCCAGAACACCGGGGAGCTGTTTTTT
length: 11; size: -; J: TRBJ1-2; D: -; V: TRBV28; CDR3: CASSAHYGYTF; DNA: TGTGCCAGCAGTGCTCACTATGGCTACACCTTC
length: 13; size: few; J: TRBJ1-2; D: -; V: TRBV9; CDR3: CASSGGLLYGYTF; DNA: TGTGCCAGCAGCGGGGGACTGTTGTATGGCTACACCTTC
length: 15; size: -; J: TRBJ1-6; D: -; V: TRBV5-4; CDR3: CASSLQAGTDSPLHF; DNA: TGTGCCAGCAGCTTGCAGGCCGGGACTGATTCACCCCTCCACTTT
length: 15; size: -; J: TRBJ1-5; D: -; V: TRBV19; CDR3: CASSIGDGKGEPQHF; DNA: TGTGCCAGTAGTATAGGGGATGGAAAGGGAGAGCCCCAGCATTTT
length: 12; size: -; J: TRBJ1-1; D: -; V: TRBV5-5; CDR3: CASSPGSVEAFF; DNA: TGTGCCAGCAGCCCGGGGTCAGTTGAAGCTTTCTTT
length: 11; size: once; J: TRBJ1-1; D: -; V: TRBV19; CDR3: CASGGYTEAFF; DNA: TGTGCCAGTGGAGGTTACACTGAAGCTTTCTTT
length: 12; size: -; J: TRBJ2-5; D: -; V: TRBV5-1; CDR3: CASSPRQETQYF; DNA: TGCGCCAGCAGCCCCCGCCAAGAGACCCAGTACTTC
length: 16; size: -; J: TRBJ1-3; D: -; V: TRBV9; CDR3: CASSARDRYSGNTIYF; DNA: TGTGCCAGCAGCGCCCGGGACCGATACTCTGGAAACACCATATATTTT
length: 14; size: -; J: TRBJ1-1; D: -; V: TRBV29-1; CDR3: CSVVRDKVRAEAFF; DNA: TGCAGCGTTGTTCGGGACAAGGTGCGCGCTGAAGCTTTCTTT
length: 13; size: -; J: TRBJ2-2; D: -; V: TRBV9; CDR3: CASSVRSYGELFF; DNA: TGTGCCAGCAGCGTAAGAAGCTACGGGGAGCTGTTTTTT
length: 15; size: -; J: TRBJ2-3; D: TRBD2; V: TRBV5-1; CDR3: CASSLAAGVADTQYF; DNA: TGCGCCAGCAGCTTGGCCGCGGGAGTGGCAGATACGCAGTATTTT
length: 13; size: -; J: TRBJ2-7; D: -; V: TRBV11-2; CDR3: CASSGVRTYEQYF; DNA: TGTGCCAGCAGCGGGGTTCGGACCTACGAGCAGTACTTC
length: 15; size: -; J: TRBJ2-7; D: TRBD1; V: TRBV6-6; CDR3: CASSSTPGGSYEQYF; DNA: TGTGCCAGCAGTTCAACGCCAGGGGGTTCCTACGAGCAGTACTTC
length: 16; size: -; J: TRBJ2-7; D: TRBD2; V: TRBV4-2; CDR3: CASSQDMASGSHEQYF; DNA: TGTGCCAGCAGCCAAGATATGGCTAGCGGGAGTCACGAGCAGTACTTC
length: 14; size: -; J: TRBJ1-4; D: TRBD1; V: TRBV30; CDR3: CAWRNRDRGEKLFF; DNA: TGTGCCTGGAGAAACCGGGACAGGGGTGAAAAACTGTTTTTT
length: 15; size: -; J: TRBJ2-7; D: -; V: TRBV29-1; CDR3: CSVEGTELGGYEQYF; DNA: TGCAGCGTTGAAGGGACGGAGTTAGGAGGGTACGAGCAGTACTTC
length: 13; size: -; J: TRBJ2-1; D: -; V: TRBV19; CDR3: CASSMGSYNEQFF; DNA: TGTGCCAGTAGTATGGGCAGCTACAATGAGCAGTTCTTC
length: 18; size: -; J: TRBJ2-7; D: -; V: TRBV4-1; CDR3: CASSQDMRPQGRTYEQYF; DNA: TGCGCCAGCAGCCAAGATATGCGGCCCCAGGGGAGGACCTACGAGCAGTACTTC
length: 15; size: -; J: TRBJ2-6; D: -; V: TRBV30; CDR3: CAWRADRLGANVLTF; DNA: TGTGCCTGGAGGGCAGACAGGCTCGGGGCCAACGTCCTGACTTTC
length: 16; size: -; J: TRBJ2-1; D: TRBD2; V: TRBV30; CDR3: CACRTSGSPPYNEQFF; DNA: TGTGCCTGTAGAACTAGCGGGAGCCCACCCTACAATGAGCAGTTCTTC
length: 16; size: once; J: TRBJ2-6; D: -; V: TRBV6-1; CDR3: CASSATGTGGANVLTF; DNA: TGTGCCAGCAGTGCTACAGGGACGGGTGGGGCCAACGTCCTGACTTTC
length: 16; size: -; J: TRBJ1-1; D: -; V: TRBV5-1; CDR3: CASSLVAGPGGSEAFF; DNA: TGCGCCAGCAGCTTGGTGGCGGGGCCCGGAGGGTCTGAAGCTTTCTTT
length: 15; size: -; J: TRBJ2-7; D: -; V: TRBV7-9; CDR3: CASSSYYRDSYEQYF; DNA: TGTGCCAGCAGCTCATACTACAGGGATTCCTACGAGCAGTACTTC
length: 12; size: -; J: TRBJ1-1; D: -; V: TRBV29-1; CDR3: CSVEYLNTEAFF; DNA: TGCAGCGTTGAGTATTTGAACACTGAAGCTTTCTTT
length: 14; size: -; J: TRBJ2-1; D: TRBD1; V: TRBV30; CDR3: CAWDRDRVENEQFF; DNA: TGTGCCTGGGACCGGGACAGGGTTGAGAATGAGCAGTTCTTC
length: 13; size: once; J: TRBJ2-7; D: -; V: TRBV6-1; CDR3: CASSEGIPYEQYF; DNA: TGTGCCAGCAGTGAAGGTATCCCCTACGAGCAGTACTTC
length: 15; size: -; J: TRBJ2-3; D: TRBD2; V: TRBV18; CDR3: CASSPTGGSPDTQYF; DNA: TGTGCCAGCTCACCAACGGGAGGATCCCCAGATACGCAGTATTTT
length: 12; size: -; J: TRBJ1-6; D: -; V: TRBV2; CDR3: CASRQEGSPLHF; DNA: TGTGCCAGCAGACAGGAAGGTTCACCCCTCCACTTT
length: 15; size: -; J: TRBJ1-3; D: -; V: TRBV9; CDR3: CASSARAYSGNTIYF; DNA: TGTGCCAGCAGCGCCAGGGCCTACTCTGGAAACACCATATATTTT
length: 17; size: -; J: TRBJ2-1; D: TRBD2; V: TRBV5-6; CDR3: CASSWGTSGRIYNEQFF; DNA: TGTGCCAGCAGCTGGGGGACTAGCGGGAGAATCTACAATGAGCAGTTCTTC
length: 16; size: -; J: TRBJ2-7; D: TRBD2; V: TRBV27; CDR3: CASSSRGLAGASEQYF; DNA: TGTGCCAGCAGTTCCCGGGGACTAGCGGGAGCAAGCGAGCAGTACTTC
length: 16; size: -; J: TRBJ2-2; D: -; V: TRBV7-9; CDR3: CASSLAPGEETGELFF; DNA: TGTGCCAGCAGCTTAGCCCCGGGGGAGGAGACCGGGGAGCTGTTTTTT
length: 16; size: few; J: TRBJ1-4; D: -; V: TRBV7-9; CDR3: CASSQPLRTGDEKLFF; DNA: TGTGCCAGCAGCCAGCCCCTCAGGACCGGGGATGAAAAACTGTTTTTT
length: 13; size: -; J: TRBJ2-2; D: -; V: TRBV30; CDR3: CAALALSTGELFF; DNA: TGTGCCGCCCTAGCGTTGAGCACCGGGGAGCTGTTTTTT
length: 12; size: -; J: TRBJ1-1; D: -; V: TRBV15; CDR3: CATRGGRTEAFF; DNA: TGTGCCACCAGGGGGGGAAGGACTGAAGCTTTCTTT
length: 14; size: -; J: TRBJ1-1; D: -; V: TRBV18; CDR3: CASSPAGRNTEAFF; DNA: TGTGCCAGCTCACCAGCAGGGAGGAACACTGAAGCTTTCTTT
length: 15; size: -; J: TRBJ1-1; D: -; V: TRBV10-1; CDR3: CASSDIRGSNTEAFF; DNA: TGCGCCAGCAGTGATATTCGGGGTTCGAACACTGAAGCTTTCTTT
length: 15; size: medium-sized; J: TRBJ1-1; D: TRBD1; V: TRBV10-3; CDR3: CATSGQSLGGTEAFF; DNA: TGTGCCACCTCGGGACAGTCTCTGGGTGGGACTGAAGCTTTCTTT
length: 14; size: -; J: TRBJ2-5; D: TRBD1; V: TRBV15; CDR3: CATSTRQGWETQYF; DNA: TGTGCCACCAGCACCCGACAGGGGTGGGAGACCCAGTACTTC
length: 13; size: -; J: TRBJ1-1; D: -; V: TRBV6-6; CDR3: CASSPGGNTEAFF; DNA: TGTGCCAGCAGTCCGGGGGGGAACACTGAAGCTTTCTTT
length: 14; size: -; J: TRBJ1-2; D: -; V: TRBV5-1; CDR3: CASSLEGRGYGYTF; DNA: TGCGCCAGCAGCTTGGAGGGTAGAGGCTATGGCTACACCTTC
length: 13; size: -; J: TRBJ1-5; D: -; V: TRBV7-2; CDR3: CASSFLQGQPQHF; DNA: TGTGCCAGCAGCTTCCTACAGGGTCAGCCCCAGCATTTT